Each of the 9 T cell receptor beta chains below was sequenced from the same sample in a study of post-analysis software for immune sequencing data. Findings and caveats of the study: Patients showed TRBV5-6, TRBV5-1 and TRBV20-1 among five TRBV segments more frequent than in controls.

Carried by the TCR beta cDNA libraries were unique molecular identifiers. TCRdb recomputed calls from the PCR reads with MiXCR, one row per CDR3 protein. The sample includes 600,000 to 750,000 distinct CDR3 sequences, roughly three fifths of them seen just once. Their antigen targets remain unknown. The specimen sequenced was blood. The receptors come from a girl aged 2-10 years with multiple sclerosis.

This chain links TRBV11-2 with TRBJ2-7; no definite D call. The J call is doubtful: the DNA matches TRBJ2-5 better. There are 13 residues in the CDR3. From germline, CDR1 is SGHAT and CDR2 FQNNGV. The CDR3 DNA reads TGTGCCAGCAGCTTGGTGCAGCTAGAGACCCAGTACTTC. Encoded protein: CASSLVQLETQYF.

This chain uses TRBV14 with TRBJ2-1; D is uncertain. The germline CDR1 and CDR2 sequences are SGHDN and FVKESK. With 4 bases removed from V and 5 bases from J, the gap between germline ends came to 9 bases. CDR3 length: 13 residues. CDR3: CASSPAKNNEQFF. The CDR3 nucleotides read TGTGCCAGCAGCCCCGCCAAGAACAATGAGCAGTTCTTC.

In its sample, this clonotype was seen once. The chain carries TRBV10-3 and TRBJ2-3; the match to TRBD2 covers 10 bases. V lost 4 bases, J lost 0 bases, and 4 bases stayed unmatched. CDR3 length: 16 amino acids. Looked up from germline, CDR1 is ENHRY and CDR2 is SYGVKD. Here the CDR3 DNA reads TGTGCCATCAGTGGGACTAGCGGTGCTAGCACAGATACGCAGTATTTT. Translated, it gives CAISGTSGASTDTQYF.

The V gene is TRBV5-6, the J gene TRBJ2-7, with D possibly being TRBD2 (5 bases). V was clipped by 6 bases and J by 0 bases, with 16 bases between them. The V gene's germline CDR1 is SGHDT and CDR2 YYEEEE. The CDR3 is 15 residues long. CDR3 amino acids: CASIKRGSSSYEQYF. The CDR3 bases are TGTGCCAGCATCAAAAGAGGGTCAAGCTCCTACGAGCAGTACTTC.

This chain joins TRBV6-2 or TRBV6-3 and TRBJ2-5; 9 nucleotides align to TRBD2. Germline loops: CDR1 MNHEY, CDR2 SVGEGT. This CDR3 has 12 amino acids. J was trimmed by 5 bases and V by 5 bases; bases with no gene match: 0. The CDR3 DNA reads TGTGCCAGCAGTGGACTAGCGGAGACCCAGTACTTC. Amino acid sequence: CASSGLAETQYF.

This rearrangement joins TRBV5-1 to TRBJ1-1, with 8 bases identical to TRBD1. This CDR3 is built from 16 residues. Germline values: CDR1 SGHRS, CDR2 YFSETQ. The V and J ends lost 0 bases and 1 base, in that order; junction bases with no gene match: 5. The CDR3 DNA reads TGCGCCAGCAGCTTGGCCGCAGGGGGCAAGAACACTGAAGCTTTCTTT. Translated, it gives CASSLAAGGKNTEAFF.

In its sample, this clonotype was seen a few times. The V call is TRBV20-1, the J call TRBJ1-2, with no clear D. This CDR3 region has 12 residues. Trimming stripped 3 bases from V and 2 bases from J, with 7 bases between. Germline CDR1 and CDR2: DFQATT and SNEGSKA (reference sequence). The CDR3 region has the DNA TGCAGTGCTAGTCAACAAAACTATGGCTACACCTTC. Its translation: CSASQQNYGYTF.

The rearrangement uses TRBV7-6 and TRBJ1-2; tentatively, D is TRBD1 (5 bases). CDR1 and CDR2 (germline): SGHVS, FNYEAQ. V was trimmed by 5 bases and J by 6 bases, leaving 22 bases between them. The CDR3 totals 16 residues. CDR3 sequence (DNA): TGTGCCAGCAGCATCACCCCAGGGTTAAGGGATCATGGCTACACCTTC. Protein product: CASSITPGLRDHGYTF.

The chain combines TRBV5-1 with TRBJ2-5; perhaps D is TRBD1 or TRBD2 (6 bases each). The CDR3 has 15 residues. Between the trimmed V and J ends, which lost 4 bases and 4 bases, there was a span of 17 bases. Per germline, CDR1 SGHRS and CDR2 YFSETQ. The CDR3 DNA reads TGCGCCAGCAGCATGGGGGGCGGAGTACGAGAGACCCAGTACTTC. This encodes CASSMGGGVRETQYF.